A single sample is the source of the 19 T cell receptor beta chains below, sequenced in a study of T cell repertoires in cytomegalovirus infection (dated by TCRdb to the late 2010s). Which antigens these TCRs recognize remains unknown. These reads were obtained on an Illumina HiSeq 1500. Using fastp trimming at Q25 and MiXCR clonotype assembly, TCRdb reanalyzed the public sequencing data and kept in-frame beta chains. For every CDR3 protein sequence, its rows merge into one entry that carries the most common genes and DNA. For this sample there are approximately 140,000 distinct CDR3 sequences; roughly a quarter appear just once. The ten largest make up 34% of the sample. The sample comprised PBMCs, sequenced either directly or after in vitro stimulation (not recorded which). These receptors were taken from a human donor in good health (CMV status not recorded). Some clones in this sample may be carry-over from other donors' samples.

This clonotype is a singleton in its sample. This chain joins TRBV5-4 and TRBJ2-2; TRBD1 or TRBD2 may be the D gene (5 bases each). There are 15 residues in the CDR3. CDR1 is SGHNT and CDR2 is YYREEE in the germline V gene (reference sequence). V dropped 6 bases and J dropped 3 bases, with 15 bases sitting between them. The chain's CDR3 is CASTRWGIDTGELFF. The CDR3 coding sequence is TGTGCCAGCACCCGTTGGGGGATCGACACCGGGGAGCTGTTTTTT.

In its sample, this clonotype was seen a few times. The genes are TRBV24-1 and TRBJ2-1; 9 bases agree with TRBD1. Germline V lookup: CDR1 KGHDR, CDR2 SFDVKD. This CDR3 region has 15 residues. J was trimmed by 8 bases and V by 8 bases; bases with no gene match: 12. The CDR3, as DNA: TGTGCCACCACTCCCGGGGACAGGGTTGGTGATGAGCAGTTCTTC. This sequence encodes CATTPGDRVGDEQFF.

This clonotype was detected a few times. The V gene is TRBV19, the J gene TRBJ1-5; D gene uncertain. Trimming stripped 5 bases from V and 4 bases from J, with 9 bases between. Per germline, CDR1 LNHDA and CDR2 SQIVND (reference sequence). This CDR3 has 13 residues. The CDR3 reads CASSPGINQPQHF. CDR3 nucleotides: TGTGCCAGTAGTCCAGGTATAAATCAGCCCCAGCATTTT.

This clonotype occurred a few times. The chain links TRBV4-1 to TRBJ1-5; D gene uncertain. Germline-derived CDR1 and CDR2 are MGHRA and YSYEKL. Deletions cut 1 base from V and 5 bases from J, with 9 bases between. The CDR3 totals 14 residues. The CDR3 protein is CASSQGVEYQPQHF. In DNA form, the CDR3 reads TGCGCCAGCAGCCAAGGGGTTGAATATCAGCCCCAGCATTTT.

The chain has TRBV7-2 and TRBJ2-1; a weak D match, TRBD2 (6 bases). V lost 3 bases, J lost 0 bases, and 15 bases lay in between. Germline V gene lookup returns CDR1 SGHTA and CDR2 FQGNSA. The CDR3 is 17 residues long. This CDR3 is CASSFPLSGSSYNEQFF. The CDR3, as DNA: TGTGCCAGCAGCTTCCCCCTTTCCGGGAGCTCCTACAATGAGCAGTTCTTC.

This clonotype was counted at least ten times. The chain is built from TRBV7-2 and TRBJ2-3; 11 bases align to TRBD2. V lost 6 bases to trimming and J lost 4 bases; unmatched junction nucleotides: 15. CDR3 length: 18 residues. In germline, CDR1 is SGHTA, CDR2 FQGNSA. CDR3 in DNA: TGTGCCAGCAGACTAGGGGCTAATAGCGGGAGGGCCCCAGATACGCAGTATTTT. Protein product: CASRLGANSGRAPDTQYF.

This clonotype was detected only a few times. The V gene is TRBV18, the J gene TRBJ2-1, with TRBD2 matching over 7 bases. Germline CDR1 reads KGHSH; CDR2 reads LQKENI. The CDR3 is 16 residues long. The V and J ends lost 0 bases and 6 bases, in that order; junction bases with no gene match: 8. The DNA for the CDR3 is TGTGCCAGCTCACCACCGTCCCTAGCGGCAGGCAATGAGCAGTTCTTC. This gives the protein CASSPPSLAAGNEQFF.

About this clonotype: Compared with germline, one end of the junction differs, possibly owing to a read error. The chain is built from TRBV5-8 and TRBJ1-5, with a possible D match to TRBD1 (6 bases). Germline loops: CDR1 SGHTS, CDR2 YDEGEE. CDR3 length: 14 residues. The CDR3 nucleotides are TGTGCCAGCAGCCCAGGGGTACGCAATCAGTCCCAGCATTTT. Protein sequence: CASSPGVRNQSQHF.

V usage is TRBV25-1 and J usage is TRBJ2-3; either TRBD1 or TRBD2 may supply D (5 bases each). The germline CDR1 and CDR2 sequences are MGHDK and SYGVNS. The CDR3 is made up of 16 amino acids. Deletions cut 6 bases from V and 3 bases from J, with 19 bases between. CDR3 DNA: TGTGCCAGCAGGCCCACCGGGACGACGAGAACAGATACGCAGTATTTT. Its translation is CASRPTGTTRTDTQYF. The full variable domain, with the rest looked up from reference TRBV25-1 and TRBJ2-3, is EADIYQTPRYLVIGTGKKITLECSQTMGHDKMYWYQQDPGMELHLIHYSYGVNSTEKGDLSSESTVSRIRTEHFPLTLESARPSHTSQYLCASRPTGTTRTDTQYFGPGTRLTVL.

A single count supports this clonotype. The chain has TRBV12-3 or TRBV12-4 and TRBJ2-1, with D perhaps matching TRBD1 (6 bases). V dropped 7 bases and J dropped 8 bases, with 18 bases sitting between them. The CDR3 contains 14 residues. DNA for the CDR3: TGTGCCAGCACCTTGGCACCACAGGGACATGAGCAGTTCTTC. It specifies CASTLAPQGHEQFF.

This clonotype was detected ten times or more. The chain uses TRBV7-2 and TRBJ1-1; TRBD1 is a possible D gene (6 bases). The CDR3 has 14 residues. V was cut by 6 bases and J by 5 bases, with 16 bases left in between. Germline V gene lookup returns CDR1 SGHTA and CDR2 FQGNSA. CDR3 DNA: TGTGCCAGCAGTGGGACATCCCAAGAGACTGAAGCTTTCTTT. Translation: CASSGTSQETEAFF.

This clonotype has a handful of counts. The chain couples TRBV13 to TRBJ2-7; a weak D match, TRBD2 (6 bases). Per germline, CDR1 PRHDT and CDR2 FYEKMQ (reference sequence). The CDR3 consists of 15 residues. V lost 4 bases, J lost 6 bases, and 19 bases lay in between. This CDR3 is CASSWLAKGRSEQYV. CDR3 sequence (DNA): TGTGCCAGCAGCTGGCTAGCGAAAGGGAGGAGCGAGCAGTACGTC.

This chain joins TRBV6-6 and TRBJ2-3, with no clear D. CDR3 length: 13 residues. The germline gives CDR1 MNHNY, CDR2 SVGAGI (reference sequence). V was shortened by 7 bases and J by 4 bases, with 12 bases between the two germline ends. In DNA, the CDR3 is TGTGCCAGCATCAACCCGGCCGCAGATACGCAGTATTTT. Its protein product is CASINPAADTQYF.

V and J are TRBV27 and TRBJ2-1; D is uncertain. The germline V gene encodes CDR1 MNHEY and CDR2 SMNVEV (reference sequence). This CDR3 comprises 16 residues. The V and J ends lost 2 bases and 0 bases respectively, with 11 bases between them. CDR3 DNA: TGTGCCAGCAGTTTACAGGTCTGGAGCTCCTACAATGAGCAGTTCTTC. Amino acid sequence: CASSLQVWSSYNEQFF.

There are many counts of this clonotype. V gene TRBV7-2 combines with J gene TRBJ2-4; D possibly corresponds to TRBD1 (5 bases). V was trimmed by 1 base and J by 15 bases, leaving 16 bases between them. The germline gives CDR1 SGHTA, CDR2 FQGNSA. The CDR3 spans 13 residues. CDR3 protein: CASSLGQNQLGYF. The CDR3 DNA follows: TGTGCCAGCAGCTTAGGACAGAACCAGCTTGGGTACTTC.

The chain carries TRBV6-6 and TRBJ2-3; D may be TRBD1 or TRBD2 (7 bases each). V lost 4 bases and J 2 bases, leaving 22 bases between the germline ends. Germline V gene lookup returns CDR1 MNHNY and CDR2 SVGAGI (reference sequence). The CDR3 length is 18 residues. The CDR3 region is CASSLQRAGGGFTDTQYF. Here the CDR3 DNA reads TGTGCCAGCAGTTTACAACGCGCAGGGGGGGGGTTCACAGATACGCAGTATTTT.

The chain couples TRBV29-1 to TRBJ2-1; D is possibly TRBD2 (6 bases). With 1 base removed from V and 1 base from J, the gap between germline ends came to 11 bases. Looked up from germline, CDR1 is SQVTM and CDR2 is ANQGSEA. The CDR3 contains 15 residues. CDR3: CSVEGGDDSYNEQFF. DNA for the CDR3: TGCAGCGTTGAAGGGGGGGATGATTCCTACAATGAGCAGTTCTTC.

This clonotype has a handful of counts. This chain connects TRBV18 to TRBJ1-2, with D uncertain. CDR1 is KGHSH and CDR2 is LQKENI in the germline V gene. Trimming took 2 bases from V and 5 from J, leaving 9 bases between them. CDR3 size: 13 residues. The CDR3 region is CASSPGEEYGYTF. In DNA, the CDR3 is TGTGCCAGCTCACCAGGGGAAGAGTATGGCTACACCTTC.

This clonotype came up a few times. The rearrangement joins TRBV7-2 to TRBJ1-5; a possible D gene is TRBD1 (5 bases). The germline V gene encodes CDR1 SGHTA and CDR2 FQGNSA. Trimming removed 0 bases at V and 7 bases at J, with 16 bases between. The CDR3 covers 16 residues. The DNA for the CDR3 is TGTGCCAGCAGCTTAGCGGGGACTACCCGGGGACAGCCCCAGCATTTT. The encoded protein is CASSLAGTTRGQPQHF.